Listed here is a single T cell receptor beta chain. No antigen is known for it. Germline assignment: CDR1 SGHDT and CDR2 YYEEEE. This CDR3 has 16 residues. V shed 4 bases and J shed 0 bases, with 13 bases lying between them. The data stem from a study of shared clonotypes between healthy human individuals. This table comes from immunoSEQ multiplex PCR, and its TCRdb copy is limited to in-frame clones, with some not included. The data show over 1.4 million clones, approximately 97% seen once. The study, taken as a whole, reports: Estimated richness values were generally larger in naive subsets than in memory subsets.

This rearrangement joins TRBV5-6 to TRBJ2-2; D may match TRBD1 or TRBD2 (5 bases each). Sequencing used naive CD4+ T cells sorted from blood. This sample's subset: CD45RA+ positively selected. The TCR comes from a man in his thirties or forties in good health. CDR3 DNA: TGTGCCAGCAGCAAACCCCCGGGACCGAACACCGGGGAGCTGTTTTTT. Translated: CASSKPPGPNTGELFF.